This T cell receptor (beta chain) was captured in a study of T-cell memory formation after mild COVID-19. Whole-study findings and limits: The pre-infection memory compartment contained some responding clones, suggesting cross-reactive memory joined.

This clonotype was observed a few times. The antigen remains undetermined. Constant-segment primers served in 5'RACE that generated TCR alpha and TCR beta cDNA libraries bearing sample barcodes and UMIs. TCRdb re-derived calls from the 5' RACE reads in MiXCR, one entry per CDR3 protein. The sample shows about 620,000 distinct CDR3 sequences, 18% of them seen only once. This receptor was taken from an adult woman who had mild COVID-19 (a few samples of this study predate the infection). Cell type and time point are not known. The source material was PBMCs or a T cell subset sorted from them (not recorded which).

The CDR3 here is CASSKRGLGEKLFF. For the CDR3, the DNA is TGTGCCAGCAGCAAGAGGGGGCTGGGGGAAAAACTGTTTTTT. The chain has TRBV12-3 or TRBV12-4 and TRBJ1-4; the match to TRBD1 covers 7 bases. Unmatched junction bases numbered 9, after V lost 6 bases and J lost 8 bases. The CDR3 spans 14 residues.